This T cell receptor (beta chain) came from a study of blood T cell repertoires in COVID-19. Background on the study: COVID-19 samples, acute and convalescent, were from the United States, Italy and Spain.

Germline V lookup: CDR1 SGHNT, CDR2 YYREEE (reference sequence). The CDR3 is made up of 14 amino acids. The ends lost 3 bases at V and 3 bases at J; junction bases unmatched: 6. Individuals drawn from approximately 22 US areas were about 18 to 100 years old. Assignments of participants to cohorts depended upon their own reported clinical history. This clone is a singleton in its sample. As handled by the study authors: Nucleated cell number was recorded as an estimate derived from reference gene primer amplification. The method was immunoSEQ multiplex PCR; TCRdb's version includes in-frame clones alone and lacks a portion of them. D and trimming were read from the DNA, whereas the V and J calls and clone size are those reported in that table. The sample lists approximately 240,000 clones; around nine tenths were seen once.

The clonotype originates from a woman aged 18-29 years who had recovered from COVID-19. This chain links TRBV5-4 with TRBJ2-7; 7 nucleotides line up with TRBD1. Sample: PBMCs or T cells enriched from blood (not recorded which). Written as DNA, the CDR3 is TGTGCCAGCAGCTCAGGGGGTTCGGACTACGAGCAGTACTTC. Translation gives CASSSGGSDYEQYF.